This T cell receptor (beta chain) stems from a study of radiation and T cells in renal cell carcinoma. CDR1 SGHRS and CDR2 YFSETQ come from the germline V gene. CDR3 length equals 15 residues. V lost 0 bases, J lost 9 bases, and 8 bases stayed unmatched. TCRdb's table, derived via immunoSEQ multiplex PCR, lists solely in-frame clones and lacks some. Of roughly 12,000 clones listed, roughly a third were seen once; the top ten hold approximately 15%. Documented treatment: 15 Gy SBRT to primary tumor, nephrectomy 4 weeks later. In its sample, this clone ranks as medium-sized. The J gene is TRBJ2-1, the V gene TRBV5-1; TRBD2 agrees at 8 bases. The specimen comprised tumor tissue, sampled from a patient whose treatment included radiotherapy and nephrectomy. The clonotype originates from a man aged 60-69 years with renal cell carcinoma. CDR3 residues: CASSLVGLVFTEQFF. In nucleotides, the CDR3 is TGCGCCAGCAGCTTGGTGGGACTAGTATTCACTGAGCAGTTCTTC.